The source of this T cell receptor beta chain is a study of neurological immune-mediated disorders. This clonotype was seen at least ten times. Its antigen is unknown. With 10-nucleotide random UMIs included, cDNA was synthesized by 5'RACE. TCRdb called the 5' RACE reads again in MiXCR, with one record for every CDR3 protein. The sample includes fewer than 90,000 distinct CDR3 sequences, 4% to 6% of them seen just once. Study-wide results and caveats: The absence of any CDR3 amino acid sequence shared by expanded clones across subjects suggests that repertoires were private in all groups.

Trimming cost V 6 bases and J 9 bases, with 12 bases left between them. Germline CDR1 is DFQATT and CDR2 is SNEGSKA (reference sequence). This CDR3 is built from 11 residues. Libraries used 2 million unsorted PBMCs kept frozen in RNAlater. The sequenced sample was PBMCs. This sequence joins TRBV20-1 and TRBJ2-1; no definite D call. The sequence was obtained from a man younger than 30 with multiple sclerosis. CDR3 amino acids: CSAQRSSEQFF. Here the CDR3 DNA reads TGCAGTGCCCAAAGGTCATCTGAGCAGTTCTTC.